Reported below is one T cell receptor beta chain. This sample stems from a study of blood T cell repertoires in COVID-19. About the research overall: COVID-19 samples, acute and convalescent, were from the United States, Italy and Spain. Sample material is recorded as cDNA or gDNA derived from T cells, B-cell-depleted T cells, or PBMCs.

CDR1 and CDR2 (germline): SEHNR, FQNEAQ (reference sequence). The V gene lost 1 base and the J gene lost 0 bases, with 12 bases spanning the gap. CDR3 length: 16 amino acids. In the authors' methods: Amplified reference gene primers provided the basis for estimating nucleated cell counts. Some clones are missing from TCRdb's copy, which holds only in-frame ones; the method was immunoSEQ multiplex PCR. That table is the source of V, J and clone size, and D and trimming were worked out from the DNA. The table includes over 200,000 clones, 89% detected once. The sequencing input was peripheral blood. This TCR derives from a man aged 55 to 70 who had recovered from COVID-19. V usage is TRBV7-9 and J usage is TRBJ1-1; D call uncertain. The CDR3 nucleotides are TGTGCCAGCAGCTTAGTGAAGCGTGGAATGAACACTGAAGCTTTCTTT. This sequence encodes CASSLVKRGMNTEAFF.